What follows are 4 T cell receptor beta chains derived from one specimen sequenced in a study of identical twins. TCRdb re-derived calls from the 5' RACE reads in MiXCR, one entry per CDR3 protein. The sample shows around 200,000 distinct CDR3 sequences, around a tenth of them seen only once. Sequenced input: memory (CD45RO+) T cells sorted from blood. These receptors all stem from a woman under 30 in good health.

This clonotype was observed at least ten times. The rearrangement links TRBV27 to TRBJ2-3, with D perhaps TRBD2 (7 bases). The CDR3 is made up of 15 amino acids. V lost 6 bases and J lost 10, with 23 bases in between. The germline V gene has CDR1 MNHEY and CDR2 SMNVEV (reference sequence). The CDR3: CASRLLWTGGGAQYF. The DNA for the CDR3 is TGTGCCAGCAGACTGCTTTGGACGGGGGGCGGGGCGCAGTATTTT.

The chain carries TRBV6-5 and TRBJ1-1; no clear D gene. Trimming pared 7 bases from V and 0 bases from J, leaving 15 bases between. This CDR3 is 15 amino acids long. The germline CDR1 and CDR2 sequences are MNHEY and SVGAGI. The CDR3 sequence: CASNFLSSMNTEAFF. The CDR3, as DNA: TGTGCCAGCAATTTTTTGAGTAGCATGAACACTGAAGCTTTCTTT.

The chain combines TRBV6-1 with TRBJ2-6, with D uncertain. This CDR3 region has 14 residues. V was trimmed by 3 bases and J by 2 bases, leaving 5 bases between them. The germline V gene has CDR1 MNHNS and CDR2 SASEGT. The CDR3 is CASSDQAGANVLTF. For the CDR3, the DNA is TGTGCCAGCAGTGACCAAGCTGGGGCCAACGTCCTGACTTTC.

The V call is TRBV4-3, the J call TRBJ2-2, with TRBD2 identical over 7 bases. There are 16 residues in the CDR3. With V trimmed by 0 bases and J by 3 bases, 4 bases remained unmatched. Germline V gene sequence: CDR1 LGHNA, CDR2 YSLEER. The CDR3, as DNA: TGCGCCAGCAGCCAAGAGAGGGGAGGGGACACCGGGGAGCTGTTTTTT. It is translated as CASSQERGGDTGELFF.